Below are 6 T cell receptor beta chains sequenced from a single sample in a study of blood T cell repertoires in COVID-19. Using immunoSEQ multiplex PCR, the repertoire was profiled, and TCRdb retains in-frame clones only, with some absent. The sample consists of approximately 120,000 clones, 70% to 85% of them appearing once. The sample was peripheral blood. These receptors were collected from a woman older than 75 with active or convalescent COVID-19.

The CDR3 nucleotides read TGTGCCAGCAGCTCCCTGACAGGGAGTACAGATACGCAGTATTTT. As protein: CASSSLTGSTDTQYF. The chain couples TRBV5-4 to TRBJ2-3; 7 bases map to TRBD1. The CDR3 extends over 15 amino acids. Germline V gives CDR1 SGHNT, CDR2 YYREEE (reference sequence). V shed 3 bases, J shed 3 bases, and the junction held 7 bases outside the gene matches.

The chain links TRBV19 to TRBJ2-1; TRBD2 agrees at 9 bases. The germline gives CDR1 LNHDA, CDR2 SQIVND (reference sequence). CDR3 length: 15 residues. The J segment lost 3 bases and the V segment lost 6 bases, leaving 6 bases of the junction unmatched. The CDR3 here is CASRRTSVDYNEQFF. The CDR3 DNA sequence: TGTGCCAGTAGACGGACTAGCGTAGACTACAATGAGCAGTTCTTC. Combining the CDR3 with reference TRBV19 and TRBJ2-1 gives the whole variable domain DGGITQSPKYLFRKEGQNVTLSCEQNLNHDAMYWYRQDPGQGLRLIYYSQIVNDFQKGDIAEGYSVSREKKESFPLTVTSAQKNPTAFYLCASRRTSVDYNEQFFGPGTRLTVL.

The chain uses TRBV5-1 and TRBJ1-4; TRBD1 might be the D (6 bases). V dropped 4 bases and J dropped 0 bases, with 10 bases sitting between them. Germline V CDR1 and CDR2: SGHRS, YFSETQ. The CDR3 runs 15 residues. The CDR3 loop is CASSVGQPTNEKLFF. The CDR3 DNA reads TGCGCCAGCAGCGTAGGACAGCCAACTAATGAAAAACTGTTTTTT.

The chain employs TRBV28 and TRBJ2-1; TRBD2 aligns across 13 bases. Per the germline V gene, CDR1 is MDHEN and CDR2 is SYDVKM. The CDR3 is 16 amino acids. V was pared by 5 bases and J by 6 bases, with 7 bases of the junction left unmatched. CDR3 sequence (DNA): TGTGCCAGCAGTCGCTCCAGGACTAGCGGGAGCAATGAGCAGTTCTTC. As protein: CASSRSRTSGSNEQFF.

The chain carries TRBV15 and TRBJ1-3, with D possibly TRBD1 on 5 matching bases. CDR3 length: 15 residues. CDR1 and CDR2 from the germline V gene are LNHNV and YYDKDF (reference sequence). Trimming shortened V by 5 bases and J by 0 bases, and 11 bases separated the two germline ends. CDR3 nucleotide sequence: TGTGCCACCAGCCCTAGGGGCACCTCTGGAAACACCATATATTTT. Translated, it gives CATSPRGTSGNTIYF.

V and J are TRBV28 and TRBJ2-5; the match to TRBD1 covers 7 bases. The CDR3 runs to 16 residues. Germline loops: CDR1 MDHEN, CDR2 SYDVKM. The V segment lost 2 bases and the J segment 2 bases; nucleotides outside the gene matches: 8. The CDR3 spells CASSLLLGTAQETQYF. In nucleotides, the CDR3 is TGTGCCAGCAGTTTACTTTTAGGGACAGCTCAAGAGACCCAGTACTTC.